The 30 T cell receptor beta chains below all came from one sample that was sequenced in a study of glioma-infiltrating T cells. The iRepertoire nested amplicon-rescue multiplex PCR amplified TCR alpha and beta CDR3s from RNA. TCRdb reanalysed the multiplex PCR reads using MiXCR and keeps one entry per CDR3 protein. The repertoire consists of more than 20,000 distinct CDR3 sequences, with approximately 25% occurring once and the leading ten covering roughly 13%. Sequenced material: glioma tissue, nonneoplastic brain tissue, or PBMCs (not recorded which). The receptors were gathered from a human donor with low-grade glioma or glioblastoma, undergoing nonglioma brain surgery, or in good health (not recorded which).

Ten or more counts support this clonotype. This sequence joins TRBV29-1 and TRBJ1-1; D perhaps matches TRBD1 (5 bases). Trimming stripped 6 bases from V and 3 bases from J, with 14 bases between. Germline values: CDR1 SQVTM, CDR2 ANQGSEA. The CDR3 is 13 amino acids. In nucleotides, the CDR3 is TGCAGCGTGTATGGGCAGGGAGACACTGAAGCTTTCTTT. It codes for CSVYGQGDTEAFF.

This clonotype has at least ten counts. The CDR3 coding sequence is TGTGCCAGCAGTTTCTCCCGGACAGGGGTGATCGGCTACACCTTC. Translated, it gives CASSFSRTGVIGYTF. The chain uses TRBV28 and TRBJ1-2, with 9 nucleotides matching TRBD1. This CDR3 has 15 amino acids. Germline values: CDR1 MDHEN, CDR2 SYDVKM. V dropped 3 bases and J dropped 8; count of bases not matched to a gene: 10.

In the case of this clonotype: This clone may be a read error of a much larger clone one base away. The V call is TRBV19, the J call TRBJ1-5; possibly TRBD1 for D (5 bases). The CDR3 length is 13 residues. Between the trimmed V and J ends, which lost 5 bases and 6 bases, there was a span of 11 bases. CDR1 is LNHDA and CDR2 is SQIVND in the germline V gene (reference sequence). The CDR3 DNA reads as TGTGCCAGTAGTTCACAGGATGGTCAGCCCCAGCATTTT. Translation gives CASSSQDGQPQHF.

This clonotype was recorded many times. The V call is TRBV7-2, the J call TRBJ1-1, with no clear D. The CDR3 loop spans 13 amino acids. The germline V gene encodes CDR1 SGHTA and CDR2 FQGNSA. V lost 5 bases and J 4 bases, leaving 11 bases between the germline ends. CDR3 sequence (DNA): TGTGCCAGCAGCATCCCCCCGGTCACTGAAGCTTTCTTT. Protein product: CASSIPPVTEAFF.

This rearrangement joins TRBV20-1 to TRBJ1-1; 7 bases match TRBD1. The trim removed 8 bases at V and 1 base at J, leaving 7 bases unmatched. The CDR3 runs to 13 residues. Germline CDR1 is DFQATT and CDR2 is SNEGSKA (reference sequence). The CDR3 sequence is CSYEGQRNTEAFF. The CDR3 DNA follows: TGCAGTTACGAGGGACAGCGGAACACTGAAGCTTTCTTT.

This clonotype was seen repeatedly, ten times or more. The CDR3 DNA reads as TGTGCCAGCAGTTGGTTTACAGGGAGCGGAGGGCGCGAGCAGTACTTC. As protein: CASSWFTGSGGREQYF. The chain is built from TRBV6-2 or TRBV6-3 and TRBJ2-7, with D perhaps given as TRBD1 or TRBD2 (6 bases each). Germline CDR1 and CDR2: MNHEY and SVGEGT. The V and J ends lost 4 bases and 6 bases respectively, with 22 bases between them. The CDR3 is made up of 16 amino acids.

In this sample, this clonotype turned up a few times. The rearrangement uses TRBV20-1 and TRBJ2-5; no clear D gene. With 5 bases removed from V and 7 bases from J, the gap between germline ends came to 8 bases. The CDR3 covers 10 residues. Germline loops: CDR1 DFQATT, CDR2 SNEGSKA (reference sequence). CDR3 sequence: CSAPGGTQYF. The CDR3 nucleotides read TGCAGTGCTCCAGGCGGGACCCAGTACTTC.

This clonotype came up a few times. The genes are TRBV4-1 and TRBJ2-2; TRBD1 agrees at 7 bases. Germline CDR1 and CDR2: MGHRA and YSYEKL. This CDR3 has 15 amino acids. J lost 5 bases, V lost 2 bases, and 5 bases had no gene match. The chain's CDR3 is CASSQHTGVTGELFF. CDR3 nucleotide sequence: TGCGCCAGCAGCCAACATACAGGGGTAACCGGGGAGCTGTTTTTT.

This clonotype has a single count. The CDR3 spells CASSLTQLAGADTQYF. In nucleotides, the CDR3 is TGTGCCAGCAGCTTAACACAACTAGCGGGCGCAGATACGCAGTATTTT. The V and J genes are TRBV7-9 and TRBJ2-3; 9 nucleotides line up with TRBD2. Trimming at V came to 2 bases and at J to 4 bases, leaving 7 bases not matched to a gene. The CDR3 has 16 amino acids. Germline-derived CDR1 and CDR2 are SEHNR and FQNEAQ (reference sequence).

CDR3 sequence (DNA): TGCGCCAGCAGCGAGGAAGGGGTAGGCGATGAGCAGTTCTTC. Amino acid sequence: CASSEEGVGDEQFF. The V and J genes are TRBV5-1 and TRBJ2-1; D perhaps matches TRBD1 (5 bases). This CDR3 contains 14 residues. Between the trimmed V and J ends, which lost 4 bases and 8 bases, there was a span of 16 bases. CDR1 and CDR2 (germline): SGHRS, YFSETQ.

This clonotype was observed a few times. The chain has TRBV30 and TRBJ2-7; D is ambiguous. Germline assignment: CDR1 GTSNPN and CDR2 SVGIG (reference sequence). Deletions cut 2 bases from V and 3 bases from J, with 5 bases between. CDR3 size: 11 residues. CDR3 protein: CAWSYNYEQYF. CDR3 nucleotides: TGTGCCTGGAGTTACAACTACGAGCAGTACTTC.

The V gene is TRBV11-3, the J gene TRBJ2-1, with a tentative D call TRBD1 (5 bases). Germline V gives CDR1 SGHNT, CDR2 YENEEA. The CDR3 consists of 14 residues. With 5 bases removed from V and 10 bases from J, the gap between germline ends came to 18 bases. This CDR3 is CASSPAHDSPEQFF. CDR3 coding DNA: TGTGCCAGCAGCCCCGCCCATGACAGTCCCGAGCAGTTCTTC.

Comment on this clonotype: At one end, the junction sequence differs from germline, possibly due to a read error. The chain recombines TRBV7-9 with TRBJ1-5; possibly TRBD1 for D (5 bases). CDR3 length equals 15 residues. Per germline, CDR1 SEHNR and CDR2 FQNEAQ (reference sequence). CDR3 in amino acids: CARSLSGTRREPQHF. In nucleotides, the CDR3 is TGTGCCCGCAGCTTGAGCGGGACGAGGAGAGAGCCCCAGCATTTT.

On this clonotype: A read error may explain this, as a much larger clone is one base away. J is TRBJ1-5 and V is TRBV5-1; D possibly corresponds to TRBD1 (5 bases). Germline values: CDR1 SGHRS, CDR2 YFSETQ. The CDR3 contains 15 residues. V was shortened by 0 bases and J by 7 bases, with 14 bases between the two germline ends. This CDR3 reads CASSLVGETRQPQHF. The CDR3 nucleotides read TGCGCCAGCAGCTTGGTGGGGGAAACTCGACAGCCCCAGCATTTT.

This clonotype was seen repeatedly, ten times or more. V is TRBV7-8 and J is TRBJ2-1; TRBD2 matches 8 bases. The length of the CDR3 is 15 residues. V shed 6 bases, J shed 6 bases, and the junction held 10 bases outside the gene matches. CDR1 and CDR2 (germline): SGHVS, FQNEAQ. The DNA of the CDR3 is TGTGCCAGCAGTCCGAAGCGGGGGATTCTCAATGAGCAGTTCTTC. It yields the protein CASSPKRGILNEQFF. The whole variable domain, filled in from reference TRBV7-8 and TRBJ2-1, reads GAGVSQSPRYKVAKRGQDVALRCDPISGHVSLFWYQQALGQGPEFLTYFQNEAQLDKSGLPSDRFFAERPEGSVSTLKIQRTQQEDSAVYLCASSPKRGILNEQFFGPGTRLTVL.

The chain combines TRBV29-1 with TRBJ2-7; maybe TRBD2 (6 bases). V was clipped by 0 bases and J by 1 base, with 7 bases between them. CDR1 SQVTM and CDR2 ANQGSEA come from the germline V gene. The CDR3 runs 13 residues. The DNA for the CDR3 is TGCAGCGTTGAAGATGGGAGGTCCTACGAGCAGTACTTC. It codes for CSVEDGRSYEQYF.

This clonotype was counted a few times. The rearrangement links TRBV9 to TRBJ1-6; D may be TRBD1 (6 bases). Trimming left V 0 bases short and J 12 bases short, with 16 bases between. Germline V gene lookup returns CDR1 SGDLS and CDR2 YYNGEE. The CDR3 consists of 15 residues. The CDR3 spells CASSVEAGGVEPLHF. CDR3 nucleotide sequence: TGTGCCAGCAGCGTAGAAGCCGGGGGCGTGGAACCCCTCCACTTT.

The rearrangement uses TRBV5-4 and TRBJ1-4; no clear D gene. Trimming shortened V by 0 bases and J by 5 bases, and 8 bases separated the two germline ends. The CDR3 has 14 residues. Germline CDR1 and CDR2: SGHNT and YYREEE (reference sequence). The CDR3: CASSLDLQNEKLFF. For the CDR3, the DNA is TGTGCCAGCAGCTTGGATCTGCAAAATGAAAAACTGTTTTTT. The whole variable domain, remainder taken from reference TRBV5-4 and TRBJ1-4, is ETGVTQSPTHLIKTRGQQVTLRCSSQSGHNTVSWYQQALGQGPQFIFQYYREEENGRGNFPPRFSGLQFPNYSSELNVNALELDDSALYLCASSLDLQNEKLFFGSGTQLSVL.

This clonotype has only one observation. CDR3 bases: TGTGCCAGCAGTTATGCGGGGTTCGGGAGCACTGAAGCTTTCTTT. It is translated as CASSYAGFGSTEAFF. V usage is TRBV6-2 or TRBV6-3 and J usage is TRBJ1-1, with D unclear. Germline loops: CDR1 MNHEY, CDR2 SVGEGT. V was trimmed by 3 bases and J by 4 bases, leaving 15 bases between them. The CDR3 sequence is 15 residues long.

This clonotype was counted ten times or more. The V and J genes are TRBV28 and TRBJ2-1; 7 bases are a match to TRBD1. The CDR3 is 17 residues long. J gave up 8 bases and V 2 bases, and 15 bases lay outside the gene matches. Per the germline V gene, CDR1 is MDHEN and CDR2 is SYDVKM. The DNA for the CDR3 is TGTGCCAGCAGTTTAGAGGGGGCAGGTACGATAATAGATGAGCAGTTCTTC. It is translated as CASSLEGAGTIIDEQFF.

Details on this clonotype: This may be a read error, as it is one base from a much larger clone. The chain is built from TRBV20-1 and TRBJ2-3; possibly TRBD2 for D (5 bases). The CDR3 extends over 14 amino acids. Germline CDR1 reads DFQATT; CDR2 reads SNEGSKA (reference sequence). The V and J ends lost 5 bases and 5 bases respectively, with 17 bases between them. CDR3 loop: CSASGKGLVDTQYF. CDR3 nucleotide sequence: TGCAGTGCTTCCGGGAAAGGGTTGGTAGATACGCAGTATTTT.

As for this clonotype: A much more abundant neighbour one base away suggests this may be a read error. The chain is built from TRBV3-1 and TRBJ2-5; 8 bases agree with TRBD1. The CDR3 has 13 residues. Germline loops: CDR1 LGHDT, CDR2 YNNKEL (reference sequence). The CDR3 DNA is TGTGCCGGCAGCCTGACAGGGGTGGAGACCCAGTACTTC. This encodes CAGSLTGVETQYF.

This clonotype was counted ten times or more. The V call is TRBV7-9, the J call TRBJ1-6; D not certain. Per the germline V gene, CDR1 is SEHNR and CDR2 is FQNEAQ (reference sequence). CDR3 length: 13 amino acids. Trimming shortened V by 3 bases and J by 10 bases, and 10 bases separated the two germline ends. CDR3 loop: CASSFIETSPLHF. Written as DNA, the CDR3 is TGTGCCAGCAGCTTTATCGAAACGTCACCCCTCCACTTT.

The CDR3 here is CASSQDRVHSPPYEQYF. CDR3 coding DNA: TGCGCCAGCAGCCAAGATAGGGTCCATTCACCTCCCTACGAGCAGTACTTC. The V and J genes are TRBV4-3 and TRBJ2-7; no clear D. The germline V and J ends were trimmed by 0 bases and 2 bases, with 17 bases remaining between them. The CDR3 extends over 17 amino acids. Germline loops: CDR1 LGHNA, CDR2 YSLEER.

This chain uses TRBV19 with TRBJ1-2, with TRBD1 identical over 7 bases. CDR3 length equals 15 residues. The V gene end was trimmed by 3 bases and the J gene end by 2 bases; junction bases not matched to a gene: 6. The germline V gene has CDR1 LNHDA and CDR2 SQIVND (reference sequence). CDR3 in DNA: TGTGCCAGTAGTATGGGGACAGCCATAAACTATGGCTACACCTTC. Amino acid sequence: CASSMGTAINYGYTF.

This clonotype showed up many times. V usage is TRBV4-1 and J usage is TRBJ1-6; D is possibly TRBD1 (5 bases). The germline V gene has CDR1 MGHRA and CDR2 YSYEKL. V shed 3 bases and J shed 3 bases, with 9 bases lying between them. This CDR3 region has 15 residues. The CDR3 DNA reads TGCGCCAGCAGCCACCCGACAGACTATAATTCACCCCTCCACTTT. Translation: CASSHPTDYNSPLHF.

Regarding this clonotype: With a much larger clone just one base away, this may be a read error. The rearrangement links TRBV10-3 to TRBJ1-5, with D hard to call. The V end was cut by 10 bases, the J end by 1 base, with 14 bases between. Germline lookup yields CDR1 ENHRY and CDR2 SYGVKD. The CDR3 has 14 amino acids. In DNA form, the CDR3 reads TGTGCCACCGGGAAAGGTCGAAGCAATCAGCCCCAGCATTTT. It is translated as CATGKGRSNQPQHF.

This clonotype was seen at least ten times. The chain couples TRBV5-4 to TRBJ1-1; TRBD1 matches at 8 bases. CDR1 is SGHNT and CDR2 is YYREEE in the germline V gene (reference sequence). Trimming at V came to 4 bases and at J to 1 base, leaving 3 bases not matched to a gene. This CDR3 is built from 14 residues. The CDR3 loop is CASSSGQGNTEAFF. Written as DNA, the CDR3 is TGTGCCAGCAGCAGCGGACAGGGGAACACTGAAGCTTTCTTT.

Within the sample, this clonotype is medium-sized. This rearrangement joins TRBV20-1 to TRBJ2-7; D gene uncertain. The CDR3 is 11 amino acids. V shed 7 bases and J shed 2 bases, with 9 bases lying between them. Germline CDR1 DFQATT, CDR2 SNEGSKA (reference sequence). Here the CDR3 DNA reads TGCAGTGAGAGTGGAACCTACGAGCAGTACTTC. Its protein is CSESGTYEQYF.

In this sample, this clonotype turned up many times. The V call is TRBV19, the J call TRBJ1-5; D remains ambiguous. V was trimmed by 5 bases and J by 0 bases, leaving 8 bases between them. The CDR3 spans 14 residues. Germline V CDR1 and CDR2: LNHDA, SQIVND (reference sequence). Here the CDR3 reads CASSSTVSNQPQHF. The CDR3 DNA reads TGTGCCAGTAGTTCAACAGTTAGCAATCAGCCCCAGCATTTT.